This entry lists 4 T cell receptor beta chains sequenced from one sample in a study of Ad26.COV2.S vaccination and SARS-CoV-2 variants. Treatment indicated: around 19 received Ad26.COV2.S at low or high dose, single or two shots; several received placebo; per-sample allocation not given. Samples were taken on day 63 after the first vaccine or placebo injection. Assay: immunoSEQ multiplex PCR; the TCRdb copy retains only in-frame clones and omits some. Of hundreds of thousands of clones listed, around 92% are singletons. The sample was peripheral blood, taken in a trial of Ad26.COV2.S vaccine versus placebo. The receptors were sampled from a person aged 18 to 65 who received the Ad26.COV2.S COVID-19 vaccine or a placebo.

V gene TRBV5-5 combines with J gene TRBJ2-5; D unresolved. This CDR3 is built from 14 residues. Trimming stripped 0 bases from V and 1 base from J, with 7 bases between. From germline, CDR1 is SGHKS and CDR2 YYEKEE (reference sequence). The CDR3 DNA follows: TGTGCCAGCAGCTTGGTGGGCAGCCAAGAGACCCAGTACTTC. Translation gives CASSLVGSQETQYF.

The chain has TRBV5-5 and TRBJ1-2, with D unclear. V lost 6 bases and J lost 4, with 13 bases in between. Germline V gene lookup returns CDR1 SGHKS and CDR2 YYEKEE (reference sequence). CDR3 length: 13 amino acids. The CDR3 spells CASTSTTSYGYTF. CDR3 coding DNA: TGTGCCAGCACTTCCACGACTTCCTATGGCTACACCTTC. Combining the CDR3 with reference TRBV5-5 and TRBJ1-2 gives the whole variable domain DAGVTQSPTHLIKTRGQQVTLRCSPISGHKSVSWYQQVLGQGPQFIFQYYEKEERGRGNFPDRFSARQFPNYSSELNVNALLLGDSALYLCASTSTTSYGYTFGSGTRLTVV.

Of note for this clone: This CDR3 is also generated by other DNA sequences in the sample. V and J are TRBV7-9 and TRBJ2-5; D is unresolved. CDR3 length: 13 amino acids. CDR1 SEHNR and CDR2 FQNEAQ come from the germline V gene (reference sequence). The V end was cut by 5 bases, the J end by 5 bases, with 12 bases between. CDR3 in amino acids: CASSLGGLETQYF. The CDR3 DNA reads TGTGCCAGCAGCCTGGGTGGGCTGGAGACCCAGTACTTC.

The CDR3 coding sequence is TGTGCCAGTTCCCGGGGGAGCACTGAAGCTTTCTTT. Translating it yields CASSRGSTEAFF. V and J are TRBV19 and TRBJ1-1; maybe TRBD1 (5 bases). The CDR3 runs to 12 residues. The V end was cut by 8 bases, the J end by 4 bases, with 11 bases between. CDR1 LNHDA and CDR2 SQIVND come from the germline V gene (reference sequence).